One and the same sample provided the 14 T cell receptor beta chains below, sequenced in a study of diagnostic markers for celiac disease. TCRdb re-called the reads, yielding one record per CDR3 amino acid sequence without DNA. Its listing shows about 6,000 distinct CDR3 sequences. The sample taken for sequencing was either unsorted cells or a sorted T cell fraction (not recorded which). These receptors were taken from a human donor. This table probably holds off-target reads from a library built for another chain.

This chain connects TRBV6-6 to TRBJ1-6; TCRdb gives TRBD1 as the D gene, but with no DNA this cannot be confirmed. The CDR3 runs 16 residues. Germline assignment: CDR1 MNHNY and CDR2 SVGAGI (reference sequence). The CDR3 loop reads CASSPRVPGWNSPLHF.

This clonotype shows up as medium-sized by frequency. The chain carries TRBV5-6 and TRBJ2-4; TCRdb reports TRBD2, a call that lacks DNA to check it against. Looked up from germline, CDR1 is SGHDT and CDR2 is YYEEEE. CDR3 length: 15 residues. This CDR3 reads CASSLTSGRAYIQYF.

The chain is built from TRBV20-1 and TRBJ2-1; TCRdb proposes TRBD2, but this gene call is untestable without DNA. The CDR3 is 15 amino acids. Germline loops: CDR1 DFQATT, CDR2 SNEGSKA (reference sequence). The CDR3 protein is CSARDPTSGGIEQFF.

The rearrangement links TRBV7-8 to TRBJ2-2; TCRdb's D call, TRBD2, is unchecked because there is no DNA. Germline V gene data show CDR1 as SGHVS and CDR2 as FQNEAQ. CDR3 length: 16 residues. CDR3 in amino acids: CASSLRTSGRTGELFF.

By frequency, this clonotype registers medium-sized. The chain employs TRBV5-5 and TRBJ2-2; without DNA, the TCRdb call of TRBD1 cannot be checked. CDR1 is SGHKS, CDR2 YYEKEE, per germline (reference sequence). The CDR3 has 15 amino acids. CDR3 region: CASSFSQGNTGELFF.

This clonotype is classed as medium-sized by frequency. This chain links TRBV18 with TRBJ1-2. Per germline, CDR1 KGHSH and CDR2 LQKENI. The CDR3 sequence is 14 residues long. CDR3 in amino acids: CASSPAERNYGYTF.

This clonotype counts as medium-sized by frequency. This chain joins TRBV7-2 and TRBJ1-2. This CDR3 is 13 amino acids long. The V gene's germline CDR1 is SGHTA and CDR2 FQGNSA. CDR3: CASSLDANYGYTF.

This chain joins TRBV10-2 and TRBJ2-1; the D call of TRBD2 rests on TCRdb alone, since no DNA is present to check it. The germline CDR1 and CDR2 sequences are WSHSY and SAAADI. This CDR3 region has 16 residues. The CDR3: CASSRDYRVGYNEQFF.

The CDR3 is CSASPGGGQPQHF. This rearrangement joins TRBV20-1 to TRBJ1-5; the TRBD1 assignment by TCRdb is unverifiable without DNA. Germline assignment: CDR1 DFQATT and CDR2 SNEGSKA (reference sequence). This CDR3 is built from 13 residues.

This clonotype counts as medium-sized (0.01 to 0.1%) by frequency. This chain links TRBV4-3 with TRBJ2-5; TCRdb indicates TRBD2, and absent DNA this call remains unverified. The CDR3 loop spans 16 amino acids. CDR1 is LGHNA, CDR2 YSLEER, per germline. CDR3 loop: CASSLRGGGSQETQYF.

The J gene is TRBJ1-1, the V gene TRBV6-6. The CDR3 runs to 14 residues. CDR1 and CDR2 (germline): MNHNY, SVGAGI (reference sequence). The CDR3 spells CASGRTPPETEAFF.

The chain employs TRBV24-1 and TRBJ2-3; no DNA is available, so the TRBD1 call from TCRdb remains unchecked. From germline, CDR1 is KGHDR and CDR2 SFDVKD. The CDR3 has 15 residues. CDR3 protein: CATSPFGGTTDTQYF.

The rearrangement uses TRBV10-2 and TRBJ1-5. The germline V gene has CDR1 WSHSY and CDR2 SAAADI. This CDR3 is built from 15 residues. This CDR3 is CASSESWASNQPQHF.

This clonotype is deemed medium-sized by its frequency. The CDR3 loop reads CASHEVQGPDTQYF. V usage is TRBV18 and J usage is TRBJ2-3; the TRBD1 assignment by TCRdb is unverifiable without DNA. Germline V gene data show CDR1 as KGHSH and CDR2 as LQKENI. The CDR3 length is 14 residues.